The rows below give T cell receptor beta chains drawn from one sample of a study of T cells expressing NK-cell markers. TCRdb reanalyzed the 5' RACE reads and collapses them to one entry per CDR3 protein, without DNA. Its table records roughly 390,000 distinct CDR3 sequences. Sequencing used blood T cells: a sorted CD56 or NKG2C T cell subset, CD4+ or CD8+ T cells, or bulk PBMC T cells (not recorded which). The receptors derive from a woman between 50 and 59 years old in good health. Both conserved end residues are part of each CDR3. Fields, in order: V gene, J gene, CDR3 protein.

V: TRBV7-9
J: TRBJ2-2
CDR3: CASRSGRELFF

V: TRBV20-1
J: TRBJ2-3
CDR3: CSARAGGRTQATDTQYF

V: TRBV20-1
J: TRBJ2-3
CDR3: CSARVELAGRDTQYF

V: TRBV11-2
J: TRBJ2-1
CDR3: CASSDTGAFYNEQFF

V: TRBV24-1
J: TRBJ2-2
CDR3: CATSGDTGELFF

V: TRBV5-1
J: TRBJ2-6
CDR3: CASSFRVSGANVLTF

V: TRBV20-1
J: TRBJ2-1
CDR3: CSARKPEHPRAFF

V: TRBV7-8
J: TRBJ2-3
CDR3: CASSFLQKSSSTDTQYF

V: TRBV5-1
J: TRBJ1-2
CDR3: CASSLSQGYGYTF

V: TRBV6-5
J: TRBJ1-2
CDR3: CASSYSGGGNGYTF

V: TRBV11-3
J: TRBJ2-2
CDR3: CASSLGWGQVRLFF

V: TRBV25-1
J: TRBJ2-3
CDR3: CASSRTGQGTLDTQYF

V: TRBV6-5
J: TRBJ2-1
CDR3: CASSYSRGGHYNEQFF

V: TRBV6-1
J: TRBJ1-5
CDR3: CASSEPTGRNQPQHF

V: TRBV27
J: TRBJ2-5
CDR3: CASSLLSGDSETQYF

V: TRBV20-1
J: TRBJ1-1
CDR3: CSAREGRKDSEAFF

V: TRBV14
J: TRBJ2-7
CDR3: CASSLSEGSEQYF

V: TRBV30
J: TRBJ1-5
CDR3: CAWGQGEGSNQPQHF

V: TRBV20-1
J: TRBJ1-5
CDR3: CSANQGALYSNQPQHF

V: TRBV2
J: TRBJ2-1
CDR3: CASSDGREEQFF

V: TRBV20-1
J: TRBJ2-2
CDR3: CSAGTLTTGELFF

V: TRBV11-2
J: TRBJ2-3
CDR3: CASSSGLHTDTQYF

V: TRBV3-1
J: TRBJ2-5
CDR3: CASTRVQDLRETQYF

V: TRBV20-1
J: TRBJ2-1
CDR3: CSVLSLLAGRIYNEQFF

V: TRBV9
J: TRBJ2-1
CDR3: CASSVTGNEQFF

V: TRBV3-1
J: TRBJ2-2
CDR3: CASSLGRSNTGELFF

V: TRBV3-1
J: TRBJ2-1
CDR3: CASSQARSGSHNEQFF

V: TRBV29-1
J: TRBJ1-1
CDR3: CSVVGRGDVNTEAFF

V: TRBV7-2
J: TRBJ2-4
CDR3: CASSLGGTAKNIQYF

V: TRBV4-1
J: TRBJ2-3
CDR3: CASSGTGGASDTQYF

V: TRBV30
J: TRBJ2-2
CDR3: CAWSADLAGVNTGELFF

V: TRBV11-2
J: TRBJ2-3
CDR3: CASSLLERAHTDTQYF

V: TRBV4-1
J: TRBJ2-3
CDR3: CASSQEPSGDTQYF

V: TRBV7-9
J: TRBJ2-5
CDR3: CASSNLLAGKETQYF

V: TRBV3-1
J: TRBJ2-1
CDR3: CASSLGQAVGDEQFF

V: TRBV6-5
J: TRBJ2-1
CDR3: CASSPRDLNNEQFF

V: TRBV25-1
J: TRBJ2-1
CDR3: CASSYGTIYNEQFF

V: TRBV18
J: TRBJ1-1
CDR3: CASSPTGIGQGGGEAFF

V: TRBV7-9
J: TRBJ2-5
CDR3: CASSVYKNQETQYF

V: TRBV12-3/TRBV12-4
J: TRBJ2-5
CDR3: CASSLEGDSPQYF

V: TRBV6-5
J: TRBJ1-4
CDR3: CASSYRGSGEKLFF

V: TRBV7-6
J: TRBJ2-2
CDR3: CASREDTGELFF

V: TRBV10-3
J: TRBJ1-1
CDR3: CAISRGVTEAFF

V: TRBV12-3/TRBV12-4
J: TRBJ2-7
CDR3: CASRFRLAGKFSEQYF

V: TRBV24-1
J: TRBJ2-5
CDR3: CATSDLGTSGIKGETQYF

V: TRBV4-2
J: TRBJ1-1
CDR3: CASSQEGSQKAFF

V: TRBV12-3/TRBV12-4
J: TRBJ2-1
CDR3: CASSVRRGLAGGTTSYNEQFF

V: TRBV5-1
J: TRBJ1-4
CDR3: CASSLEGDLTEKLFF

V: TRBV7-7
J: TRBJ2-1
CDR3: CASSSGGLGGSEQFF

V: TRBV3-1
J: TRBJ1-5
CDR3: CASSQFNSNQPQHF

V: TRBV12-3/TRBV12-4
J: TRBJ2-3
CDR3: CASTVGLSTDTQYF

V: TRBV25-1
J: TRBJ1-5
CDR3: CASSDSPPHRAPGQPQHF

V: TRBV2
J: TRBJ2-6
CDR3: CASRGLTSGANVLTF

V: TRBV5-1
J: TRBJ2-7
CDR3: CASSPIGAGEQYF

V: TRBV5-6
J: TRBJ2-1
CDR3: CASSKGQDPYNEQFF

V: TRBV12-3/TRBV12-4
J: TRBJ2-1
CDR3: CASSGQQAGLVEQFF

V: TRBV4-1
J: TRBJ2-6
CDR3: CASSQEGQSSGANVLTF